This TCR beta chain emerged from a study of regulatory T cells in long-lasting Graves disease. As concerns this clonotype: A read error likely explains this, since a far larger clone differs by one base. The conserved final phenylalanine or tryptophan is absent from the CDR3, which likely points to a read error.

Time point here: newly diagnosed GD, antithyroid drugs for less than 3 months. Making the TCR library involved RNA that had been extracted from PBMCs. American Thyroid Association guidelines defined Graves' disease diagnosis. Investigators prepared the TCR beta libraries by applying iRepertoire HTBI primers and Arm-PCR of CDR3 regions. In TCRdb, the multiplex PCR reads were re-called with MiXCR into one record per CDR3 protein. The table has about 540,000 distinct CDR3 sequences, approximately 15% seen once. Trimming pared 6 bases from V and 3 bases from J, leaving 14 bases between. CDR3 length: 14 amino acids. Per the germline V gene, CDR1 is MDHEN and CDR2 is SYDVKM. These records were also assigned to another study, of T cells in Graves' hyperthyroidism and ophthalmopathy. That work adds: HTBI primers were the set used in a first-round RT-PCR of the TCR CDR3.

The chain uses TRBV28 and TRBJ2-5; D not certain. The source is a man under 40 with Graves disease. Here the sequenced sample was peripheral blood mononuclear cells (PBMCs), taken at new diagnosis, from a patient treated with antithyroid drugs. CDR3 sequence: CASSPYGAEETQYS. The CDR3 nucleotides are TGTGCCAGCAGCCCTTACGGCGCGGAAGAGACCCAGTACTCC.